The present T cell receptor (beta chain) was sequenced within a study of blood T cell repertoires in COVID-19. This CDR3 contains 16 residues. Looked up from germline, CDR1 is SGHRS and CDR2 is YFSETQ. Trimming removed 1 base from V and 5 bases from J; junction bases left unmatched: 8. Per the original data handling: Researchers report that nucleated cell counts were estimated from reference gene primer amplification. Method: immunoSEQ multiplex PCR; TCRdb's copy keeps in-frame clones and lacks some. V and J calls and clone size are given by that table; D and trimming were obtained from the DNA. The table includes about 130,000 clones, over 85% detected once.

This sequence joins TRBV5-1 and TRBJ2-2; 7 nucleotides line up with TRBD2. The clonotype was recovered from a man aged 45-65 years with active COVID-19. The specimen sequenced was peripheral blood. The CDR3 is CASSLSGTIDTGELFF. The CDR3 nucleotides read TGCGCCAGCAGCTTGTCCGGGACTATAGATACCGGGGAGCTGTTTTTT.